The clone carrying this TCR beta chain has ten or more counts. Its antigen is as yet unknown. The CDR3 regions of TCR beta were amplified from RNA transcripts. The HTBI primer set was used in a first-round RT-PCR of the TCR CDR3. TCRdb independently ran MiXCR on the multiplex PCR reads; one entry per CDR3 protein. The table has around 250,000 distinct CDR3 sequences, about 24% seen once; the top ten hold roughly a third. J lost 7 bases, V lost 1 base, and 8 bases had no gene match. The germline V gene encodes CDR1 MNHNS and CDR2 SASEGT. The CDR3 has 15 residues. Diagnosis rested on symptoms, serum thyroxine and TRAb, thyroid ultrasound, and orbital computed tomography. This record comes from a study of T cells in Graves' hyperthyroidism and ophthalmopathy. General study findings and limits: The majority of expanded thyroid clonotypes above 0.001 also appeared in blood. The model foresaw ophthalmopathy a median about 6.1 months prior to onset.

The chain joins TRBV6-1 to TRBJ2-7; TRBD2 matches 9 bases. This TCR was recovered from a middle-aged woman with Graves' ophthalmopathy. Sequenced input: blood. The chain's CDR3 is CASSEGAGGPSEQYF. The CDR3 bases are TGTGCCAGCAGTGAAGGGGCGGGAGGGCCGAGTGAGCAGTACTTC.